The entry that follows covers one TCR beta chain sequence. The target antigen is unknown. The data are from a study of cytomegalovirus exposure and HLA in healthy donors. Study-wide points: Later on, an analysis tied under 20,000 TCR beta sequences to HLA alleles at 0.05 false discovery rate.

Both 60 Vbeta primers and 13 Jbeta primers went into the PCR. Only in-frame clones appear in the TCRdb table, and some are missing; sequencing was by immunoSEQ multiplex PCR. The table for this sample gives 130,000 or so clones. V was pared by 5 bases and J by 8 bases, with 8 bases of the junction left unmatched. Germline lookup yields CDR1 ENHRY and CDR2 SYGVKD. The CDR3 covers 14 residues. The chain couples TRBV10-3 to TRBJ2-1, with TRBD2 matching 8 bases. The sample taken for sequencing was PBMCs. This sequence originates from a woman aged 60-75 years in good health and CMV-seronegative. The CDR3 loop is CAISYSGALDEQFF. For the CDR3, the DNA is TGTGCCATCAGTTATAGCGGGGCCCTGGATGAGCAGTTCTTC.